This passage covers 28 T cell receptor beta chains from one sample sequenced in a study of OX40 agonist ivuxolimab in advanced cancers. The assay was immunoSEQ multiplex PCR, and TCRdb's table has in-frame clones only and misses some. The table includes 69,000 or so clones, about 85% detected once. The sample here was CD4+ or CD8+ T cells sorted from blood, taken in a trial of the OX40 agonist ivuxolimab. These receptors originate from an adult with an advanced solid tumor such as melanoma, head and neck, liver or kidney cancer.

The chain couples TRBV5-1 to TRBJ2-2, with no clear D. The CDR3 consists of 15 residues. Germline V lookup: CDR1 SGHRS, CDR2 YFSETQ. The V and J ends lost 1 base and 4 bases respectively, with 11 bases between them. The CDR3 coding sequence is TGCGCCAGCAGCTTGTGGATGGGTAGCACCGGGGAGCTGTTTTTT. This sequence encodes CASSLWMGSTGELFF.

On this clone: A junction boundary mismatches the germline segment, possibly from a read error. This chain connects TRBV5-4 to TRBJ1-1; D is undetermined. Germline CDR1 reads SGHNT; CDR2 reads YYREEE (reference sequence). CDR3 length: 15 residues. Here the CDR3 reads CASSLGGKTHPEAFF. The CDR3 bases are TGTGCCAGCAGCTTGGGCGGAAAGACCCATCCTGAGGCTTTCTTT.

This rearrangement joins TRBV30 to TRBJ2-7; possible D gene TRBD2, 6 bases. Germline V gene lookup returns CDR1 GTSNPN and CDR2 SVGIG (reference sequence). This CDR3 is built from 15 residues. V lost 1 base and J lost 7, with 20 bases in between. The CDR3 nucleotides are TGTGCCTGGAGTGATGGGGGGAGGAGAGGGGTGGAGCAGTACTTC. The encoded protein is CAWSDGGRRGVEQYF.

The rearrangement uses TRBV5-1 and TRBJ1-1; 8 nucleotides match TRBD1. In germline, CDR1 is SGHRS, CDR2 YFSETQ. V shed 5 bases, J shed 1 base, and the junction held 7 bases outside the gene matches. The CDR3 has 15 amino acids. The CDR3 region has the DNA TGCGCCAGCAGACGCGGGACAGGTCAGAACACTGAAGCTTTCTTT. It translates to CASRRGTGQNTEAFF.

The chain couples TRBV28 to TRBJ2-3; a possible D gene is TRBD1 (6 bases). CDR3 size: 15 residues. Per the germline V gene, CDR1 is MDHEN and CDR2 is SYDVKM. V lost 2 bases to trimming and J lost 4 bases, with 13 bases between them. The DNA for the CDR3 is TGTGCCAGCAGTTTAAACAGGGCAGGGTCAGATACGCAGTATTTT. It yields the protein CASSLNRAGSDTQYF.

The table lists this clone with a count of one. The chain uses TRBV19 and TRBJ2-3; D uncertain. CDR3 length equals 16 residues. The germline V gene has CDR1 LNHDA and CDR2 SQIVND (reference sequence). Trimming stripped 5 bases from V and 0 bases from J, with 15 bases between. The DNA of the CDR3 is TGTGCCAGTAGTCGCCGCAGCGCGCCTAGCACAGATACGCAGTATTTT. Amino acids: CASSRRSAPSTDTQYF.

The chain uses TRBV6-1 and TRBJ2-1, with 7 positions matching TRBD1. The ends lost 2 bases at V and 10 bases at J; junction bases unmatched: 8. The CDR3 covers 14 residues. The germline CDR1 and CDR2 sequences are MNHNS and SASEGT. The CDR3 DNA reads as TGTGCCAGCAGTGAAACCCACAGGGGAGAGGAGCAGTTCTTC. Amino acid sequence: CASSETHRGEEQFF.

The CDR3 region is CASSIGAGVGANVLTF. Written as DNA, the CDR3 is TGTGCCAGTAGTATAGGGGCAGGGGTTGGGGCCAACGTCCTGACTTTC. This rearrangement joins TRBV19 to TRBJ2-6, with D possibly being TRBD1 (6 bases). V lost 1 base and J 3 bases, leaving 10 bases between the germline ends. Germline lookup yields CDR1 LNHDA and CDR2 SQIVND (reference sequence). The CDR3 has 16 amino acids.

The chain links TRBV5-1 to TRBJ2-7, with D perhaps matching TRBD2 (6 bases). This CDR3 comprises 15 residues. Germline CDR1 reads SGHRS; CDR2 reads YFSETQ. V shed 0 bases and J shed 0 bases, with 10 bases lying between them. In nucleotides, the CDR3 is TGCGCCAGCAGCTTGGCCCCGGGGGTCTCCTACGAGCAGTACTTC. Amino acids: CASSLAPGVSYEQYF.

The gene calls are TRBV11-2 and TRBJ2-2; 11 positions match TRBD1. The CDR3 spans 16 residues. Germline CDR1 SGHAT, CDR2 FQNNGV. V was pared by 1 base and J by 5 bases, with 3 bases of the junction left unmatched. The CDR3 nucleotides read TGTGCCAGCAGCTTAGTAGGGACAGGGGGAACCGGGGAGCTGTTTTTT. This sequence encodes CASSLVGTGGTGELFF.

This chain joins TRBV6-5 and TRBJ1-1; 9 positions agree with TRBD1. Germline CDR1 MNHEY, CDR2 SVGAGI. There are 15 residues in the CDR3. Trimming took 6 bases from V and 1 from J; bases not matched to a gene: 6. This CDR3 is CASRLTGGRNTEAFF. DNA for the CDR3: TGTGCCAGCAGGCTAACAGGGGGCAGGAACACTGAAGCTTTCTTT.

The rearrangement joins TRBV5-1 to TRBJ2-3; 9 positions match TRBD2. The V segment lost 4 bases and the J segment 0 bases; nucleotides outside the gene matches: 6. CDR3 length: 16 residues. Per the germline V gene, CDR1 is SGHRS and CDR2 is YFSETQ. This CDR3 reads CASSPGTSPSTDTQYF. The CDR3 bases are TGCGCCAGCAGCCCCGGGACTAGCCCGAGCACAGATACGCAGTATTTT.

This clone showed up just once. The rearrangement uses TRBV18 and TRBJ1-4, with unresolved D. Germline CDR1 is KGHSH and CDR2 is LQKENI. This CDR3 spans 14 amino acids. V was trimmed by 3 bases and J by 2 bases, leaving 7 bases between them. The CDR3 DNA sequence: TGTGCCAGCTCACCCGGTCGGACTAATGAAAAACTGTTTTTT. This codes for CASSPGRTNEKLFF.

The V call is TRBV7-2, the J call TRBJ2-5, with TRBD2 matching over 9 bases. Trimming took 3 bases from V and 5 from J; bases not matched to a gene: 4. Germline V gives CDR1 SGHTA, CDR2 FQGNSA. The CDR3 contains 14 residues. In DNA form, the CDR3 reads TGTGCCAGCAGCTTCGCTAGCGGGACCGAGACCCAGTACTTC. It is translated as CASSFASGTETQYF.

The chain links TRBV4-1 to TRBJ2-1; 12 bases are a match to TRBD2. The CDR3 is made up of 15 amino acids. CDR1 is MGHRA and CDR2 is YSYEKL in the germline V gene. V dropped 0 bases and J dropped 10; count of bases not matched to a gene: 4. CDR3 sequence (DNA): TGCGCCAGCAGCCAAGATCAACTAGCGGGGGGAGAGCAGTTCTTC. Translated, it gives CASSQDQLAGGEQFF.

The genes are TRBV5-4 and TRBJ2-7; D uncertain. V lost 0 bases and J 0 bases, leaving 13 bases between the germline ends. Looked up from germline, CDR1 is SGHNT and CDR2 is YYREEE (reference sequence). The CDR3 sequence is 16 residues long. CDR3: CASSLVPSPSSYEQYF. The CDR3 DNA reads TGTGCCAGCAGCTTGGTTCCTTCGCCTAGCTCCTACGAGCAGTACTTC.

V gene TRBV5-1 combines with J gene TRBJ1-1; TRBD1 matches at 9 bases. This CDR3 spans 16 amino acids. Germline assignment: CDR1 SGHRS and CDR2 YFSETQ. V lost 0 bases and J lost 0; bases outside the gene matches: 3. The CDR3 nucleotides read TGCGCCAGCAGCTTGGAGTGGGACAGGGTGAACACTGAAGCTTTCTTT. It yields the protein CASSLEWDRVNTEAFF.

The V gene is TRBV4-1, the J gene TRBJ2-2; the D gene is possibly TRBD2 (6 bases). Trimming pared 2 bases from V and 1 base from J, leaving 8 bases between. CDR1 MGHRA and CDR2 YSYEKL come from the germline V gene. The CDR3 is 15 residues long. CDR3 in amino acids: CASSQPGVNTGELFF. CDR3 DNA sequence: TGCGCCAGCAGCCAACCGGGGGTGAACACCGGGGAGCTGTTTTTT.

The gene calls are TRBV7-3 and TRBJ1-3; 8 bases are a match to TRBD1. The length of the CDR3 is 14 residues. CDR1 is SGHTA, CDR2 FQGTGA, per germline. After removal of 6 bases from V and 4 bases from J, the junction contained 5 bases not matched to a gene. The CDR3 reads CASRADRAGNTIYF. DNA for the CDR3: TGTGCCAGCAGGGCGGACAGGGCCGGAAACACCATATATTTT.

CDR3 sequence: CASSFARGGDTQYF. Written as DNA, the CDR3 is TGTGCCAGCAGCTTCGCCCGGGGGGGAGATACGCAGTATTTT. The rearrangement links TRBV7-6 to TRBJ2-3; 8 nucleotides agree with TRBD2. This CDR3 is 14 amino acids long. Germline lookup yields CDR1 SGHVS and CDR2 FNYEAQ. J gave up 5 bases and V 3 bases, and 4 bases lay outside the gene matches.

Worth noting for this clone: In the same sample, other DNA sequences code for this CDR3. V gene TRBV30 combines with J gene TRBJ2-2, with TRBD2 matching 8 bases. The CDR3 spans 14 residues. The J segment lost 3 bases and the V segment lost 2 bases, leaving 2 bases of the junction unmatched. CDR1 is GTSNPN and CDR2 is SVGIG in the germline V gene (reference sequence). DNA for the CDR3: TGTGCCTGGAGTCGGGGGGGTGACACCGGGGAGCTGTTTTTT. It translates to CAWSRGGDTGELFF.

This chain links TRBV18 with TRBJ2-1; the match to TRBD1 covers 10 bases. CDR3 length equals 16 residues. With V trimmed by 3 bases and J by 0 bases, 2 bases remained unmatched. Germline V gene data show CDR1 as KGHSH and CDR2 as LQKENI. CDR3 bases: TGTGCCAGCTCACCGGGACAGGGGAGCTCCTACAATGAGCAGTTCTTC. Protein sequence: CASSPGQGSSYNEQFF.

CDR3 coding DNA: TGTGCCAGCAGTTTTGAGGGTCTGAACGATGGCTACACCTTC. Protein sequence: CASSFEGLNDGYTF. The chain couples TRBV28 to TRBJ1-2; D is unresolved. This CDR3 has 14 amino acids. V was clipped by 3 bases and J by 6 bases, with 14 bases between them. CDR1 and CDR2 from the germline V gene are MDHEN and SYDVKM.

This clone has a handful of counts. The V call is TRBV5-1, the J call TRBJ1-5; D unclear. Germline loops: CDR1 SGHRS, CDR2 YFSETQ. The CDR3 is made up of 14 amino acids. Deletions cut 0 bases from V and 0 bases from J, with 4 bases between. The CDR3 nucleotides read TGCGCCAGCAGCTTGGGGGGTAGCAATCAGCCCCAGCATTTT. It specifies CASSLGGSNQPQHF. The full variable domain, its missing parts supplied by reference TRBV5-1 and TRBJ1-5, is KAGVTQTPRYLIKTRGQQVTLSCSPISGHRSVSWYQQTPGQGLQFLFEYFSETQRNKGNFPGRFSGRQFSNSRSEMNVSTLELGDSALYLCASSLGGSNQPQHFGDGTRLSIL.

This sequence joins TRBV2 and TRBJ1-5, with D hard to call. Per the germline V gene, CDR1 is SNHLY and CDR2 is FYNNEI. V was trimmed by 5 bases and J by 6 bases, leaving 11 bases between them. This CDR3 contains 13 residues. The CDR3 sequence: CASSSDLGQPQHF. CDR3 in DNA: TGTGCCAGCAGTAGTGATTTAGGTCAGCCCCAGCATTTT.

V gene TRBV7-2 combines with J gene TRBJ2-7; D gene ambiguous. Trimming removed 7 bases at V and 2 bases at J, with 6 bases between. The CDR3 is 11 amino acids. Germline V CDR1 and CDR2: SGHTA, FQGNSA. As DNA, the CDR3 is TGTGCCAGCACCGCCGCCTACGAGCAGTACTTC. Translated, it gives CASTAAYEQYF.

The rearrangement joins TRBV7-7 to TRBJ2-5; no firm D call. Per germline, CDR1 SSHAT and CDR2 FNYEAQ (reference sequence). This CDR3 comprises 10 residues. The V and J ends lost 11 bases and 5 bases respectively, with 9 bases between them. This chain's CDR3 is CAAGRETQYF. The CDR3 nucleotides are TGTGCCGCCGGGCGGGAGACCCAGTACTTC.

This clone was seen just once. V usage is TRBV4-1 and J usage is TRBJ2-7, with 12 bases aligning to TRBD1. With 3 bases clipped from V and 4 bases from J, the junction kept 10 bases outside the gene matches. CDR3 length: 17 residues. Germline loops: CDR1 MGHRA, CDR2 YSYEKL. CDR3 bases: TGCGCCAGCAGCCAGGCATACCGGGACAGGGGGCGGTACGAGCAGTACTTC. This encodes CASSQAYRDRGRYEQYF.